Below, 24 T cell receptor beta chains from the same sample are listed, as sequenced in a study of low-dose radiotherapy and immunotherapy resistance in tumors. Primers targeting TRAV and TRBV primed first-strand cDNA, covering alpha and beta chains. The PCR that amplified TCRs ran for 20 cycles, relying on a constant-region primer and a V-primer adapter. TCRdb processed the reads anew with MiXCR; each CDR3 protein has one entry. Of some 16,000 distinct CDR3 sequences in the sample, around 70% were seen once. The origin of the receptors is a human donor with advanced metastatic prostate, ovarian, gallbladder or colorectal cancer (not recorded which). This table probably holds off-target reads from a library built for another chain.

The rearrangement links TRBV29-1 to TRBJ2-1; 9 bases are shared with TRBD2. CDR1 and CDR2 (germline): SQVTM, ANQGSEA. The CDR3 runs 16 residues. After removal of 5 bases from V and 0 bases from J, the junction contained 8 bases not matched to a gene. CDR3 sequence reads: CSVTFPRGGSYNEQFF. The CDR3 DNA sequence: TGCAGCGTTACCTTTCCGCGGGGGGGCTCCTACAATGAGCAGTTCTTC.

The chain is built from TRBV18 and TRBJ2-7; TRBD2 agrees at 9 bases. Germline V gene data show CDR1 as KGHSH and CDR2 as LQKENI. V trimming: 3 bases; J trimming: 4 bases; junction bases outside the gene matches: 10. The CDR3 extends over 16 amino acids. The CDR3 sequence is CASSPLGLAERYEQYF. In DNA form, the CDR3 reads TGTGCCAGCTCACCCCTGGGACTAGCTGAACGTTACGAGCAGTACTTC.

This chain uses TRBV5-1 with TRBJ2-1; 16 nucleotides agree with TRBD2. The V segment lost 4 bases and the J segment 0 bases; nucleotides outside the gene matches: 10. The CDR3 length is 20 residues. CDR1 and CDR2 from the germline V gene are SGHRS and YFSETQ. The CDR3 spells CASSKAPGTSGRASYNEQFF. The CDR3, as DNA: TGCGCCAGCAGCAAAGCCCCCGGGACTAGCGGGAGGGCCTCCTACAATGAGCAGTTCTTC. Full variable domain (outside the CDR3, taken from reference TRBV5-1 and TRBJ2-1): KAGVTQTPRYLIKTRGQQVTLSCSPISGHRSVSWYQQTPGQGLQFLFEYFSETQRNKGNFPGRFSGRQFSNSRSEMNVSTLELGDSALYLCASSKAPGTSGRASYNEQFFGPGTRLTVL.

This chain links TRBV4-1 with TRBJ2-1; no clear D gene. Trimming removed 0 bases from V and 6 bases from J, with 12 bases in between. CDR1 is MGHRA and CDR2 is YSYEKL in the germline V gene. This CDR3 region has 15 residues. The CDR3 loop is CASSQDSLAGNEQFF. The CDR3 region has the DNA TGCGCCAGCAGCCAAGATTCCCTGGCCGGCAATGAGCAGTTCTTC.

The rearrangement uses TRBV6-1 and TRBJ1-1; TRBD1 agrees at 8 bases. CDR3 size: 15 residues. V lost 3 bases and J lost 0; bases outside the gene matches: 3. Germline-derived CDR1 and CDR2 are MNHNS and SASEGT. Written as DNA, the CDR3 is TGTGCCAGCAGTGAGGAGGGACAGGTGAACACTGAAGCTTTCTTT. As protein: CASSEEGQVNTEAFF.

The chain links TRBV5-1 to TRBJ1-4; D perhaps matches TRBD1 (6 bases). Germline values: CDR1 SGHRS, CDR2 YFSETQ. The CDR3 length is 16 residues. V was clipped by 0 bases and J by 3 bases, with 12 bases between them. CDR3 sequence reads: CASSLDRVAANEKLFF. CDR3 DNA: TGCGCCAGCAGCTTGGACAGGGTGGCGGCTAATGAAAAACTGTTTTTT.

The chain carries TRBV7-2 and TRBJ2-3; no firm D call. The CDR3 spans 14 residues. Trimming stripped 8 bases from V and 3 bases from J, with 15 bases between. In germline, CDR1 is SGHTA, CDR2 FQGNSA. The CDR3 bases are TGTGCCAGCGGAAACAGTGTGGGGACAGATACGCAGTATTTT. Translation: CASGNSVGTDTQYF.

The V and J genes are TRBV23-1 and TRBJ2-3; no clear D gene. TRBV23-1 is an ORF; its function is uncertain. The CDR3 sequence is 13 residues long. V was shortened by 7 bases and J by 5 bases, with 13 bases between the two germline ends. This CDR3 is CASTVEHLDTQYF. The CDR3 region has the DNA TGCGCCAGCACGGTCGAGCATTTAGATACGCAGTATTTT.

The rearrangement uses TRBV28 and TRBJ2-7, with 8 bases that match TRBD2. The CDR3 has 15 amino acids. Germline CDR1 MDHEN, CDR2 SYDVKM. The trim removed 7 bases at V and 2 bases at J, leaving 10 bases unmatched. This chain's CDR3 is CASIPSAGRAYEQYF. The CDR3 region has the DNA TGTGCCAGCATCCCCTCCGCCGGGAGGGCCTACGAGCAGTACTTC.

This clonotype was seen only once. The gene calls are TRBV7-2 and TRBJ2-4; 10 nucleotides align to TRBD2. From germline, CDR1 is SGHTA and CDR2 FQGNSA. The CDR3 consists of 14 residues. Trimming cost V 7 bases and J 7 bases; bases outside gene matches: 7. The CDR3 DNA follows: TGTGCCAGCACCCCAGGGACTAGCGCTAACATTCAGTACTTC. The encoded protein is CASTPGTSANIQYF.

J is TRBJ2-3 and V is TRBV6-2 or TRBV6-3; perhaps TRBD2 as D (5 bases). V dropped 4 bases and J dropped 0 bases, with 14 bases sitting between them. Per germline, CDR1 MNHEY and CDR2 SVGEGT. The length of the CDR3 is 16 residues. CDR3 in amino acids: CASSLPGSSSTDTQYF. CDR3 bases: TGTGCCAGCAGTTTACCGGGGTCCTCTAGCACAGATACGCAGTATTTT.

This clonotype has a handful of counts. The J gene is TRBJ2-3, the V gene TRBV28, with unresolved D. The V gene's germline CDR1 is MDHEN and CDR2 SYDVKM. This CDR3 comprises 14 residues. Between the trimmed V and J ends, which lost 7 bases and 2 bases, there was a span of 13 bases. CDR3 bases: TGTGCCAGCATTTCTGGTGGGAACACAGATACGCAGTATTTT. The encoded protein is CASISGGNTDTQYF.

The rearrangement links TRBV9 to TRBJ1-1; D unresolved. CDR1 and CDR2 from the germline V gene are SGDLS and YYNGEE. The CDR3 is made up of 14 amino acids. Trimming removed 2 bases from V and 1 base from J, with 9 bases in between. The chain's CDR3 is CASSVRAGNTEAFF. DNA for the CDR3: TGTGCCAGCAGCGTTCGTGCAGGGAACACTGAAGCTTTCTTT.

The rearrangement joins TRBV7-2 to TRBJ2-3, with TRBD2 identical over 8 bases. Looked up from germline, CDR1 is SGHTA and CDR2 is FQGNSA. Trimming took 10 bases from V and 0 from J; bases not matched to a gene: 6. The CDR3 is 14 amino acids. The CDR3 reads CATLAEPSTDTQYF. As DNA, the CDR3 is TGTGCCACACTAGCGGAACCTAGCACAGATACGCAGTATTTT.

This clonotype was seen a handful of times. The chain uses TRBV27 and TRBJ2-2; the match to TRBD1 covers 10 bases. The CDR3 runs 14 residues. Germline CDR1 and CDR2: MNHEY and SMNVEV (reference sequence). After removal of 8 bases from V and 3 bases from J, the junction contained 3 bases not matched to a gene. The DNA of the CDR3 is TGTGCCAGCCTCGGGACAGGGGACACCGGGGAGCTGTTTTTT. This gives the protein CASLGTGDTGELFF.

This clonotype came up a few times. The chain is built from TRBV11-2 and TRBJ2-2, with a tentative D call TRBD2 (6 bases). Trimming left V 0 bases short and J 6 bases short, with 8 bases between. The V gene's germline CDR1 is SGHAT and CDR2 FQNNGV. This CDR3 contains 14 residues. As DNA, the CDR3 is TGTGCCAGCAGCTTAGAACCGGGAGCCGGGGAGCTGTTTTTT. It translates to CASSLEPGAGELFF.

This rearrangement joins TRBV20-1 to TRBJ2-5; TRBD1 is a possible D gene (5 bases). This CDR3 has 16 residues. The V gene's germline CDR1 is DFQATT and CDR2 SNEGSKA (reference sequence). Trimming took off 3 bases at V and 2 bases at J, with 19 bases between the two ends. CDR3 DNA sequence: TGCAGTGCTAGTCCCGAAGGGCAGGGCAATCAAGAGACCCAGTACTTC. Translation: CSASPEGQGNQETQYF.

In DNA form, the CDR3 reads TGTGCCATCAGACCCGGGACAGGGGGCCCAAGCTCCTACAATGAGCAGTTCTTC. This codes for CAIRPGTGGPSSYNEQFF. This chain connects TRBV10-3 to TRBJ2-1, with 12 nucleotides matching TRBD1. The CDR3 is made up of 18 amino acids. V was pared by 6 bases and J by 0 bases, with 9 bases of the junction left unmatched. Germline lookup yields CDR1 ENHRY and CDR2 SYGVKD.

The CDR3 sequence is CASSQGLAGGHTQYF. CDR3 DNA sequence: TGTGCCAGCAGCCAAGGACTAGCGGGAGGGCATACGCAGTATTTT. The chain combines TRBV3-1 with TRBJ2-3; 14 nucleotides match TRBD2. Germline V lookup: CDR1 LGHDT, CDR2 YNNKEL (reference sequence). Germline trimming cut 1 base from V and 7 bases from J; bases unmatched to any gene: 1. The CDR3 loop spans 15 amino acids.

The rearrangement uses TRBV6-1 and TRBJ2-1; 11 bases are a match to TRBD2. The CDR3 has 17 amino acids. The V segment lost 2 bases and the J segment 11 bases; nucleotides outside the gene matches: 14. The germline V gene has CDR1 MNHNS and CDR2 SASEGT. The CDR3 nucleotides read TGTGCCAGCAGTGAAAGTCTCGGGCTAGCGGGGGGCGGAAAGCAGTTCTTC. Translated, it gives CASSESLGLAGGGKQFF.

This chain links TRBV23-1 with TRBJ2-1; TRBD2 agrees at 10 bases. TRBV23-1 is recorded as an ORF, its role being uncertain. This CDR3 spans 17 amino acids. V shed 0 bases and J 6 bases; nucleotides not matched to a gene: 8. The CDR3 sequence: CASSQSNGLAVSNEQFF. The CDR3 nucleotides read TGCGCCAGCAGTCAATCAAACGGACTAGCGGTATCCAATGAGCAGTTCTTC.

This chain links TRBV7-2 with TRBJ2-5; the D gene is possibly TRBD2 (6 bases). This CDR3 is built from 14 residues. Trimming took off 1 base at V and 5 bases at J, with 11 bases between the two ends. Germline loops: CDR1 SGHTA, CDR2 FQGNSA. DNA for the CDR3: TGTGCCAGCAGCTTAGTTCCGGGAGTGGAGACCCAGTACTTC. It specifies CASSLVPGVETQYF.

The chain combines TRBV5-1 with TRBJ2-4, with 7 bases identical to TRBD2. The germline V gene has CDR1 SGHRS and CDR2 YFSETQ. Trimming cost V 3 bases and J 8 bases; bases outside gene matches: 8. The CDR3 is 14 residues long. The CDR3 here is CASSWGGVGDIQYF. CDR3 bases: TGCGCCAGCAGCTGGGGAGGGGTCGGGGACATTCAGTACTTC. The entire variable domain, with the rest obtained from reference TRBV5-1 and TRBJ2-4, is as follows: KAGVTQTPRYLIKTRGQQVTLSCSPISGHRSVSWYQQTPGQGLQFLFEYFSETQRNKGNFPGRFSGRQFSNSRSEMNVSTLELGDSALYLCASSWGGVGDIQYFGAGTRLSVL.

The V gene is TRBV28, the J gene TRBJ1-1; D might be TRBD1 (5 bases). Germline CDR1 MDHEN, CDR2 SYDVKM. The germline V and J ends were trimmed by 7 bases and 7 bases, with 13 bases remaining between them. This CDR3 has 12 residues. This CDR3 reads CASMGPVVEAFF. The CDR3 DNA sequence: TGTGCCAGCATGGGGCCTGTGGTTGAAGCTTTCTTT.